The present T cell receptor (beta chain) was sequenced within a study of T cells expressing NK-cell markers. Germline V lookup: CDR1 LNHDA, CDR2 SQIVND (reference sequence). This CDR3 comprises 12 residues. TCRdb reworked the 5' RACE reads into one entry per CDR3 protein, no DNA. In total, the table holds 400,000 or so distinct CDR3 sequences. This TCR came from a woman in her fifties or sixties in good health. This rearrangement joins TRBV19 to TRBJ1-2; TCRdb's D call, TRBD1, is unchecked because there is no DNA. The specimen was blood T cells: a sorted CD56 or NKG2C T cell subset, CD4+ or CD8+ T cells, or bulk PBMC T cells (not recorded which). The CDR3 region is CASWDRGDGYTF.